What follows are 21 T cell receptor beta chains derived from one specimen sequenced in a study of human T cells and chemical hapten exposure. A single record per CDR3 protein comes from TCRdb applying MiXCR to the RACE reads. The repertoire holds about 51,000 distinct CDR3 sequences, with around 9.4% as singletons. Time point of the sample: pre-sensitization, week 0. The treatment was: therapeutic diphenylcyclopropenone sensitization with weekly scalp DPC. The sample in question was whole blood, obtained in connection with sensitization to the hapten diphenylcyclopropenone (DPC). The receptors were gathered from a woman in her forties with alopecia areata. Some clones in this sample may be carry-over from other donors' samples.

This clonotype was found a few times. CDR3 bases: TGTGCCAGCAGCCTTTCCGCTCCCTCCGATACGCAGTATTTT. Translated, it gives CASSLSAPSDTQYF. The chain recombines TRBV12-3 or TRBV12-4 with TRBJ2-3; unclear D gene. The CDR3 is 14 amino acids. Trimming stripped 6 bases from V and 6 bases from J, with 16 bases between.

Only a few counts were recorded for this clonotype. The chain links TRBV24-1 to TRBJ2-1; D is possibly TRBD1 or TRBD2 (5 bases each). Germline CDR1 is KGHDR and CDR2 is SFDVKD. Trimming left V 3 bases short and J 5 bases short, with 13 bases between. This CDR3 comprises 15 residues. The CDR3 loop reads CATSDRGTPNNEQFF. For the CDR3, the DNA is TGTGCCACCAGTGATCGTGGGACGCCGAACAATGAGCAGTTCTTC.

This clonotype was recorded at least ten times. The chain joins TRBV5-1 to TRBJ2-2; 11 bases match TRBD2. Trimming at V came to 3 bases and at J to 1 base, leaving 8 bases not matched to a gene. Germline loops: CDR1 SGHRS, CDR2 YFSETQ. The CDR3 runs to 18 residues. The CDR3 loop reads CASSSRPLAGGNTGELFF. The CDR3 coding sequence is TGCGCCAGCAGCTCCCGACCCCTAGCGGGGGGGAACACCGGGGAGCTGTTTTTT.

This clonotype was recorded many times. The genes are TRBV29-1 and TRBJ1-1; D uncertain. Germline V CDR1 and CDR2: SQVTM, ANQGSEA. This CDR3 region has 13 residues. V was pared by 4 bases and J by 0 bases, with 9 bases between. The CDR3 loop reads CSVGGRMNTEAFF. In DNA, the CDR3 is TGCAGCGTTGGAGGACGTATGAACACTGAAGCTTTCTTT.

This clonotype has at least ten counts. V usage is TRBV28 and J usage is TRBJ2-3, with D hard to call. CDR1 is MDHEN, CDR2 SYDVKM, per germline. The length of the CDR3 is 18 residues. V was clipped by 6 bases and J by 4 bases, with 26 bases between them. CDR3 region: CASSPTPRYSMDPDTQYF. The DNA for the CDR3 is TGTGCCAGCAGCCCCACCCCCCGGTACTCTATGGACCCAGATACGCAGTATTTT.

The chain uses TRBV2 and TRBJ2-5, with 7 bases lining up with TRBD2. The germline V gene encodes CDR1 SNHLY and CDR2 FYNNEI. Trimming removed 4 bases from V and 5 bases from J; junction bases left unmatched: 10. The CDR3 is made up of 15 amino acids. The CDR3 reads CASSVRLATVETQYF. The CDR3 nucleotides read TGTGCCAGCAGTGTTAGACTAGCAACGGTGGAGACCCAGTACTTC.

In this sample, this clonotype turned up many times. The chain links TRBV3-1 to TRBJ1-2, with no clear D. This CDR3 contains 15 residues. V lost 0 bases, J lost 4 bases, and 12 bases lay in between. From germline, CDR1 is LGHDT and CDR2 YNNKEL (reference sequence). The CDR3 DNA reads as TGTGCCAGCAGCCAAGATCGGGATAAGAGCTATGGCTACACCTTC. Protein sequence: CASSQDRDKSYGYTF.

The table lists this clonotype with many counts. V and J are TRBV20-1 and TRBJ2-3, with 7 bases lining up with TRBD2. V lost 5 bases to trimming and J lost 0 bases; unmatched junction nucleotides: 5. There are 14 residues in the CDR3. The germline V gene has CDR1 DFQATT and CDR2 SNEGSKA (reference sequence). The CDR3 nucleotides read TGCAGTGCTGACCCGGGACTAAGCACAGATACGCAGTATTTT. Protein: CSADPGLSTDTQYF.

This clonotype has at least ten counts. The rearrangement joins TRBV7-2 to TRBJ2-2, with 9 bases lining up with TRBD2. The CDR3 totals 15 residues. Trimming took 7 bases from V and 3 from J; bases not matched to a gene: 6. CDR1 and CDR2 (germline): SGHTA, FQGNSA. This CDR3 reads CASTRGGLDTGELFF. The CDR3 coding sequence is TGTGCCAGCACGCGGGGGGGCCTTGACACCGGGGAGCTGTTTTTT.

This clonotype was observed at least ten times. The chain employs TRBV7-8 and TRBJ2-3; weak D call: TRBD2 (6 bases). The CDR3 covers 16 residues. Germline V lookup: CDR1 SGHVS, CDR2 FQNEAQ. The V end lost 5 bases, the J end lost 0 bases, and 15 bases lay between the germline ends. The CDR3 sequence is CASSGRGGTSTDTQYF. In DNA form, the CDR3 reads TGTGCCAGCAGCGGGAGAGGTGGGACTAGCACAGATACGCAGTATTTT. The full variable domain, its missing parts supplied by reference TRBV7-8 and TRBJ2-3, is GAGVSQSPRYKVAKRGQDVALRCDPISGHVSLFWYQQALGQGPEFLTYFQNEAQLDKSGLPSDRFFAERPEGSVSTLKIQRTQQEDSAVYLCASSGRGGTSTDTQYFGPGTRLTVL.

V gene TRBV6-4 combines with J gene TRBJ2-6; 8 bases are a match to TRBD2. CDR1 and CDR2 from the germline V gene are MRHNA and SNTAGT. The V gene end was trimmed by 5 bases and the J gene end by 0 bases; junction bases not matched to a gene: 6. The CDR3 length is 17 residues. CDR3 loop: CASSKTSESSGANVLTF. The CDR3 region has the DNA TGTGCCAGCAGTAAGACTAGCGAGAGCTCTGGGGCCAACGTCCTGACTTTC.

This clonotype was found a few times. As DNA, the CDR3 is TGCAGCGGCAGACAGGGTAACGGGCAGTACTTC. Translating it yields CSGRQGNGQYF. The chain has TRBV29-1 and TRBJ2-7; 7 nucleotides align to TRBD1. The CDR3 runs 11 residues. V was pared by 7 bases and J by 9 bases, with 9 bases of the junction left unmatched. Germline assignment: CDR1 SQVTM and CDR2 ANQGSEA.

This clonotype has at least ten counts. The V and J genes are TRBV5-4 and TRBJ2-2; D remains unclear. The CDR3 is made up of 15 amino acids. Trimming shortened V by 0 bases and J by 0 bases, and 6 bases separated the two germline ends. The V gene's germline CDR1 is SGHNT and CDR2 YYREEE (reference sequence). The DNA of the CDR3 is TGTGCCAGCAGCTTGGCATCAGCGAACACCGGGGAGCTGTTTTTT. Its translation is CASSLASANTGELFF.

This clonotype has more than one count but fewer than ten. This sequence joins TRBV28 and TRBJ2-3, with D unclear. The CDR3 consists of 12 residues. The V and J ends lost 6 bases and 0 bases respectively, with 4 bases between them. Germline CDR1 and CDR2: MDHEN and SYDVKM. CDR3 loop: CASRGSTDTQYF. DNA for the CDR3: TGTGCCAGCAGGGGGAGCACAGATACGCAGTATTTT.

This clonotype came up many times. This chain connects TRBV6-2 or TRBV6-3 to TRBJ2-1; 9 bases are shared with TRBD2. Germline-derived CDR1 and CDR2 are MNHEY and SVGEGT. V dropped 10 bases and J dropped 0; count of bases not matched to a gene: 7. The CDR3 is 15 amino acids. Here the CDR3 DNA reads TGTGCCACTCGCGCGGGAGGGGGCTCCTACAATGAGCAGTTCTTC. The encoded protein is CATRAGGGSYNEQFF.

In regard to this clonotype: A much larger clone differs from this one at a single base, so this may be a read error. V is TRBV7-2 and J is TRBJ2-3; 7 bases fit TRBD2. The V gene's germline CDR1 is SGHTA and CDR2 FQGNSA. This CDR3 region has 13 residues. Trimming at V came to 1 base and at J to 8 bases, leaving 3 bases not matched to a gene. CDR3 loop: CASSLDAGATQYF. The CDR3 DNA reads TGTGCCAGCAGCTTAGACGCGGGAGCTACGCAGTATTTT. The full variable domain, in which reference TRBV7-2 and TRBJ2-3 provide the parts outside the CDR3, is GAGVSQSPSNKVTEKGKDVELRCDPISGHTALYWYRQSLGQGLEFLIYFQGNSAPDKSGLPSDRFSAERTGGSVSTLTIQRTQQEDSAVYLCASSLDAGATQYFGPGTRLTVL.

The V and J genes are TRBV4-1 and TRBJ2-7; D is unresolved. Germline values: CDR1 MGHRA, CDR2 YSYEKL. The CDR3 totals 13 residues. The V end lost 1 base, the J end lost 2 bases, and 6 bases lay between the germline ends. The CDR3 region has the DNA TGCGCCAGCAGCCAAGTTCCAACCTACGAGCAGTACTTC. The encoded protein is CASSQVPTYEQYF.

V is TRBV20-1 and J is TRBJ2-2; D perhaps matches TRBD2 (5 bases). The germline V and J ends were trimmed by 6 bases and 2 bases, with 13 bases remaining between them. CDR3 size: 14 residues. Germline-derived CDR1 and CDR2 are DFQATT and SNEGSKA (reference sequence). Here the CDR3 DNA reads TGCAGTGCCCTGCTAGCTCCAAACACCGGGGAGCTGTTTTTT. It codes for CSALLAPNTGELFF.

The sample holds many counts of this clonotype. CDR3: CSASATGANEKLFF. The CDR3 bases are TGCAGTGCTAGCGCGACAGGGGCGAATGAAAAACTGTTTTTT. The chain employs TRBV20-1 and TRBJ1-4, with TRBD1 matching 8 bases. With V trimmed by 3 bases and J by 5 bases, 5 bases remained unmatched. The CDR3 consists of 14 residues. Germline V lookup: CDR1 DFQATT, CDR2 SNEGSKA (reference sequence).

This clonotype was seen many times. The genes are TRBV7-2 and TRBJ2-7, with 7 bases lining up with TRBD2. CDR3 size: 16 residues. Germline V lookup: CDR1 SGHTA, CDR2 FQGNSA. With V trimmed by 7 bases and J by 3 bases, 15 bases remained unmatched. The CDR3, as DNA: TGTGCCAGCACGAACCCCTCCCAGGGAGGGCTCTACGAGCAGTACTTC. It specifies CASTNPSQGGLYEQYF.

V usage is TRBV4-1 and J usage is TRBJ1-4, with TRBD1 as a possible D gene (6 bases). The germline V gene has CDR1 MGHRA and CDR2 YSYEKL. This CDR3 region has 16 residues. Trimming removed 3 bases at V and 0 bases at J, with 11 bases between. CDR3 DNA sequence: TGCGCCAGCAGCCAGGTGGACAGTGCAACTAATGAAAAACTGTTTTTT. Protein product: CASSQVDSATNEKLFF.